Detailed here is one T cell receptor beta chain. Antigen: not known. This CDR3 region has 14 residues. Per the germline V gene, CDR1 is SNHLY and CDR2 is FYNNEI. V lost 3 bases and J 4 bases, leaving 10 bases between the germline ends. TCRdb's table, derived via immunoSEQ multiplex PCR, lists solely in-frame clones and lacks some. The table records 70,000 to 95,000 clones, over 85% of them present only once. This sample is drawn from a study of T cell responses to AZD1222 COVID-19 vaccine. Study results and caveats: Of the AZD1222 recipients, only 5 to 7 were seropositive at baseline. Regions 160-218 and 743-854 dominated among vaccine-associated CD4 TCRs spanning spike. White British ancestry dominated among donors, who included more females, and clonal diversity was possibly underestimated. Researchers took repertoire samples only after the peak T cell response had come.

This sample comprised peripheral blood, obtained on day 0 of MenACWY control vaccination. The gene calls are TRBV2 and TRBJ1-5; the D is unclear. This sequence was found in an adult in good health. DNA of the CDR3: TGTGCCAGCAGTGAGATGGTTTTGAATCAGCCCCAGCATTTT. Protein: CASSEMVLNQPQHF.